Shown below are 7 T cell receptor beta chains from a single sample sequenced in a study of OX40 agonist ivuxolimab in advanced cancers. Data came from immunoSEQ multiplex PCR; TCRdb stores just in-frame clones and leaves some out. The sample comprises 99,000 or so clones, 84% of which are singletons, and roughly 5% rests with the top ten. This material consisted of CD4+ or CD8+ T cells sorted from blood, taken in a trial of the OX40 agonist ivuxolimab. Receptors were obtained from an adult with an advanced solid tumor such as melanoma, head and neck, liver or kidney cancer.

This clone was observed a few times. The chain employs TRBV30 and TRBJ2-2, with D uncertain. V was shortened by 7 bases and J by 2 bases, with 14 bases between the two germline ends. Germline assignment: CDR1 GTSNPN and CDR2 SVGIG (reference sequence). This CDR3 is 14 amino acids long. This CDR3 reads CASETVHNTGELFF. The CDR3 nucleotides read TGTGCCTCCGAGACTGTACACAACACCGGGGAGCTGTTTTTT.

The gene calls are TRBV7-8 and TRBJ2-2; 10 bases match TRBD2. CDR3 length equals 16 residues. V lost 4 bases, J lost 4 bases, and 6 bases stayed unmatched. CDR1 and CDR2 from the germline V gene are SGHVS and FQNEAQ. The CDR3 here is CASSSLAGAATGELFF. The CDR3 DNA follows: TGTGCCAGCAGCTCTCTAGCGGGGGCCGCCACCGGGGAGCTGTTTTTT.

This clone occurred a few times. The rearrangement joins TRBV12-5 to TRBJ2-2; 7 bases agree with TRBD1. J gave up 0 bases and V 6 bases, and 4 bases lay outside the gene matches. CDR1 and CDR2 (germline): LGHNT, FRNRAP. The CDR3 length is 15 residues. CDR3 DNA: TGTGCTAGTGGCCCCGACAGGGCGAACACCGGGGAGCTGTTTTTT. It yields the protein CASGPDRANTGELFF.

The chain has TRBV10-3 and TRBJ2-5; 8 nucleotides align to TRBD1. The J call is in doubt because the DNA end fits TRBJ2-7 better. Per germline, CDR1 ENHRY and CDR2 SYGVKD. The CDR3 extends over 14 amino acids. The CDR3 bases are TGTGCCATCAGAACCGGACAGGGCGTCGACGAGCAGTACTTC. Its protein product is CAIRTGQGVDEQYF.

V and J are TRBV18 and TRBJ2-4; D is ambiguous. The V gene's germline CDR1 is KGHSH and CDR2 LQKENI. Trimming removed 2 bases at V and 5 bases at J, with 7 bases between. The CDR3 runs 13 residues. The DNA of the CDR3 is TGTGCCAGCTCACCAAAGCAGGAAAACATTCAGTACTTC. Protein product: CASSPKQENIQYF.

The chain links TRBV5-1 to TRBJ2-7; 8 nucleotides align to TRBD2. The CDR3 runs to 14 residues. Trimming at V came to 0 bases and at J to 4 bases, leaving 3 bases not matched to a gene. Germline loops: CDR1 SGHRS, CDR2 YFSETQ. The CDR3 spells CASSLAGRGYEQYF. In DNA form, the CDR3 reads TGCGCCAGCAGCTTGGCCGGGAGGGGTTACGAGCAGTACTTC.

This clone was seen a single time. This chain uses TRBV18 with TRBJ1-1; 8 bases map to TRBD1. The germline V gene has CDR1 KGHSH and CDR2 LQKENI. V lost 2 bases, J lost 10 bases, and 6 bases stayed unmatched. The CDR3 has 13 residues. The CDR3 bases are TGTGCCAGCTCACCAGACAGGGGACTAATAGCTTTCTTT. It is translated as CASSPDRGLIAFF.